The clone carrying this TCR beta chain was picked up a small number of times. This record comes from a study of blood T cells in healthy people across ages. A J-beta primer mix and a sample-barcoded 5' primer were used in a second PCR of about 7 to 12 cycles. TCRdb re-called the 5' RACE reads through MiXCR, storing one row per CDR3 protein. This sample has about 800,000 distinct CDR3 sequences, with roughly 25% found just once. This CDR3 contains 14 residues. Germline V gives CDR1 LNHNV, CDR2 YYDKDF (reference sequence). This sample was also put to use in a study of T cells of mothers and their children.

The TCR comes from a boy under 18 in good health. The material sequenced was blood. V usage is TRBV15 and J usage is TRBJ2-5, with unresolved D. The J call could be wrong; TRBJ2-7 is a better fit for the DNA end. In nucleotides, the CDR3 is TGTGCCACCAGCAGAGTAGGAGTTTCCTACGAGCAGTACTTC. The encoded protein is CATSRVGVSYEQYF.